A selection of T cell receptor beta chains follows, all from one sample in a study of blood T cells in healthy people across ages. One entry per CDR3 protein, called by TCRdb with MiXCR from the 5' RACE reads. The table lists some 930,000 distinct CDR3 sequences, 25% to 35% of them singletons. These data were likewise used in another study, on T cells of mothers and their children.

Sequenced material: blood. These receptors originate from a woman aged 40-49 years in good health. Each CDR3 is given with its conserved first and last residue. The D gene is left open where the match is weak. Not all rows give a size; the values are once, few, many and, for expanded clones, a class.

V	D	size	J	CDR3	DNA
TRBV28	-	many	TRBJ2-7	CASREGGPATYEQYF	TGTGCCAGCAGGGAAGGGGGACCCGCGACCTACGAGCAGTACTTC
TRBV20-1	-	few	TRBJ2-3	CSAPDTSSNTDTQYF	TGCAGTGCGCCAGACACTAGCTCTAACACAGATACGCAGTATTTT
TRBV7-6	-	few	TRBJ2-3	CASSSTGRVGTDTQYF	TGTGCCAGCAGCTCGACAGGGAGGGTCGGCACAGATACGCAGTATTTT
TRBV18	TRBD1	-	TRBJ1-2	CASSPFTGDYGYTF	TGTGCCAGCTCACCTTTTACAGGGGACTATGGCTACACCTTC
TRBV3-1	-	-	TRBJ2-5	CASSQVGRQETQYF	TGTGCCAGCAGCCAAGTGGGGCGCCAAGAGACCCAGTACTTC
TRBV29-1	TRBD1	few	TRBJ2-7	CSVPSRQGAGYEQYF	TGCAGCGTTCCCTCCCGACAGGGGGCGGGGTACGAGCAGTACTTC
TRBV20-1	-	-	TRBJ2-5	CSARLGHLQETQYF	TGCAGTGCTAGACTCGGACACCTCCAAGAGACCCAGTACTTC
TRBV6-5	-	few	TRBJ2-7	CASTRDLSSYEQYF	TGTGCCAGCACCCGGGACTTGAGCTCCTACGAGCAGTACTTC
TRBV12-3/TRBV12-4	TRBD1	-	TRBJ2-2	CASNLQGANTGELFF	TGTGCCAGCAACTTACAGGGGGCGAACACCGGGGAGCTGTTTTTT
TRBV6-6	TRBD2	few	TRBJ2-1	CASSYPTGLAISNEQFF	TGTGCCAGCAGTTACCCTACCGGACTAGCCATCAGCAATGAGCAGTTCTTC
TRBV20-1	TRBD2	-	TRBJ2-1	CSVLSPGLAGDNEQFF	TGCAGTGTGCTAAGTCCGGGACTAGCGGGCGACAATGAGCAGTTCTTC
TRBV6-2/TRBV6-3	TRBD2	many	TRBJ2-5	CASSRASGGYKETQYF	TGTGCCAGCAGCCGAGCCAGCGGGGGCTACAAAGAGACCCAGTACTTC
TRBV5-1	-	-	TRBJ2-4	CASSFPRAGSKNIQYF	TGCGCCAGCAGCTTCCCCAGGGCCGGATCTAAAAACATTCAGTACTTC
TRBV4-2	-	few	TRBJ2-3	CASSSSGINTDTQYF	TGTGCCAGCAGCTCCTCCGGGATAAACACAGATACGCAGTATTTT
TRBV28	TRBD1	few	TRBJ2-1	CASSAGGSNNEQFF	TGTGCCAGCAGCGCAGGGGGCAGCAACAATGAGCAGTTCTTC
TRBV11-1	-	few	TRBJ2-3	CASSLRGRDRPSTDTQYF	TGTGCCAGCAGCTTAAGAGGACGGGACCGTCCCTCCACAGATACGCAGTATTTT
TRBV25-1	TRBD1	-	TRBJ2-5	CASTRQGAREQYF	TGTGCCAGCACACGACAGGGGGCTCGAGAGCAGTACTTC
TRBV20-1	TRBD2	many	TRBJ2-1	CSVRRGGSNEQFF	TGCAGTGTTCGGCGGGGGGGTTCCAATGAGCAGTTCTTC
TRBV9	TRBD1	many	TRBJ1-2	CASSARTGANYGYTF	TGTGCCAGCAGCGCCAGGACAGGGGCTAACTATGGCTACACCTTC
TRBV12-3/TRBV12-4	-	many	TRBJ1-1	CASRSAQGLTNTEAFF	TGTGCCAGCAGATCCGCACAGGGTCTGACAAACACTGAAGCTTTCTTT
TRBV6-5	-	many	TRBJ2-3	CASRRLQGDTQYF	TGTGCCAGCAGACGACTCCAAGGAGATACGCAGTATTTT
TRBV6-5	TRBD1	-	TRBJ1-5	CASRGGGQGNQPQHF	TGTGCCAGCAGGGGGGGGGGACAGGGAAATCAGCCCCAGCATTTT
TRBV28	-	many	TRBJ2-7	CASSSGWGSSYEQYF	TGTGCCAGCAGTTCGGGGTGGGGGAGTTCCTACGAGCAGTACTTC
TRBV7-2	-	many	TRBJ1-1	CASSRSREAFF	TGTGCCAGCAGCCGATCCAGAGAAGCTTTCTTT
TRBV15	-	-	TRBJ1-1	CATAQGMNTEAFF	TGTGCCACCGCGCAGGGGATGAACACTGAAGCTTTCTTT
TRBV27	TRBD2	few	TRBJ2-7	CASSPRGGVSEQYF	TGTGCCAGCAGTCCCCGCGGGGGGGTGAGCGAGCAGTACTTC
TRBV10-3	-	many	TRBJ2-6	CAISESPLRSGANVLTF	TGTGCCATCAGTGAGTCGCCACTGCGCTCTGGGGCCAACGTCCTGACTTTC
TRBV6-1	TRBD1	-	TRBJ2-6	CASSPWTGRRGGANVLTF	TGTGCCAGCAGTCCCTGGACAGGCCGGCGAGGGGGGGCCAACGTCCTGACTTTC
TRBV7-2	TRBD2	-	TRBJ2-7	CASSEGGRTSGRRRTQYF	TGTGCCAGCAGCGAAGGTGGGCGGACTAGCGGGCGGAGGAGGACCCAGTATTTC
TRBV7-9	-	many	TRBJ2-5	CASSPLQGTETQYF	TGTGCCAGCAGCCCACTCCAGGGGACGGAGACCCAGTACTTC
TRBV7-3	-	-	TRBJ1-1	CAGSQGRNTEAFF	TGTGCCGGCAGCCAAGGACGGAACACTGAAGCTTTCTTT
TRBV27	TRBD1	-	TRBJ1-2	CASTPDRNFAGYTF	TGTGCCAGCACCCCGGACAGGAACTTTGCTGGCTACACCTTC
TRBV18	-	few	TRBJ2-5	CASSQSQEETQYF	TGTGCCAGCTCACAATCACAGGAAGAGACCCAGTACTTC
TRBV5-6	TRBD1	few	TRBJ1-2	CASSLVDREPYGYTF	TGTGCCAGCAGCTTGGTAGACAGGGAACCCTATGGCTACACCTTC
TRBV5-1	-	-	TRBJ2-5	CPSSLGVSRGDEQYF	TGTCCCAGCAGCTTGGGAGTATCCCGGGGCGATGAGCAGTACTTC
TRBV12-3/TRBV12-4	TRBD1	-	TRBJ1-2	CASSMTGNKGYTF	TGTGCCAGCAGCATGACAGGGAACAAAGGCTACACCTTC